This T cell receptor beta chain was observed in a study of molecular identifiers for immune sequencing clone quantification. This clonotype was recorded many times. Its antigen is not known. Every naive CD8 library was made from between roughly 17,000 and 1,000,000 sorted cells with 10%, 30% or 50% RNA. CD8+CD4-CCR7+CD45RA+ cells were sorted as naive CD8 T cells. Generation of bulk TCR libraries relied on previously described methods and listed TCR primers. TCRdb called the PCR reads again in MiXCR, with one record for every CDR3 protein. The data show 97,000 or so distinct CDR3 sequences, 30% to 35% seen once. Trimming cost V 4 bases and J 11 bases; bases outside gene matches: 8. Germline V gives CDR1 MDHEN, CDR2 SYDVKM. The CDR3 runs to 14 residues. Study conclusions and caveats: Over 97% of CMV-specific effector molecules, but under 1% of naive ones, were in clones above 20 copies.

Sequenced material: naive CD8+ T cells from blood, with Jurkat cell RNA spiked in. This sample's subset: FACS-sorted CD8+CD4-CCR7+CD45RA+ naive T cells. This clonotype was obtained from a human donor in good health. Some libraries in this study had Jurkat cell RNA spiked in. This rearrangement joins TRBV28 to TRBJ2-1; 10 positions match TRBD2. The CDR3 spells CASSYASGGLKQFF. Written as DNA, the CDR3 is TGTGCCAGCAGTTATGCTAGCGGGGGCCTGAAGCAGTTCTTC.